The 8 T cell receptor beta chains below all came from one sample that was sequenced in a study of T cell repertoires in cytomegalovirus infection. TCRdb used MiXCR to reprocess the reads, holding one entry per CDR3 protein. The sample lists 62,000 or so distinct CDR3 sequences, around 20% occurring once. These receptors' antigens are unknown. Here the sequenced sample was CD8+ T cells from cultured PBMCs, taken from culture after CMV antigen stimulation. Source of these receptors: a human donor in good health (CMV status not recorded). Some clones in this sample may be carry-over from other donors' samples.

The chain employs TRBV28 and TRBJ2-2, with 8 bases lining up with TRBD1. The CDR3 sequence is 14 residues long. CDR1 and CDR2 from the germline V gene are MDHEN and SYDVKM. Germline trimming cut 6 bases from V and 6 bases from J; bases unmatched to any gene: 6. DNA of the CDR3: TGTGCCAGCAGCCTGACAGGGGTTTCCGGGGAGCTGTTTTTT. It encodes CASSLTGVSGELFF.

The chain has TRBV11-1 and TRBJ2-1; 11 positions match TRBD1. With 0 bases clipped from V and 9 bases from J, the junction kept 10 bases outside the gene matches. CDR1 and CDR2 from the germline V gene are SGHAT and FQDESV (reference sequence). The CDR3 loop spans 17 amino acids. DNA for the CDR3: TGTGCCAGCAGCTTAGCCATATGGGACAGGGGGTCGGGTGAGCAGTTCTTC. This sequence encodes CASSLAIWDRGSGEQFF. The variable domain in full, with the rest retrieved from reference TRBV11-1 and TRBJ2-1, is EAEVAQSPRYKITEKSQAVAFWCDPISGHATLYWYRQILGQGPELLVQFQDESVVDDSQLPKDRFSAERLKGVDSTLKIQPAELGDSAMYLCASSLAIWDRGSGEQFFGPGTRLTVL.

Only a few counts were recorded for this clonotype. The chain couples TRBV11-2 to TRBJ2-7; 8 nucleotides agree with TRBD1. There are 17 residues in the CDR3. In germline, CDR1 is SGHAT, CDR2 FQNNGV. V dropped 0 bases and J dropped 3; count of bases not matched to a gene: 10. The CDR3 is CASSLDTPGTGVYEQYF. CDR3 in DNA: TGTGCCAGCAGCTTAGATACTCCCGGGACAGGAGTCTACGAGCAGTACTTC.

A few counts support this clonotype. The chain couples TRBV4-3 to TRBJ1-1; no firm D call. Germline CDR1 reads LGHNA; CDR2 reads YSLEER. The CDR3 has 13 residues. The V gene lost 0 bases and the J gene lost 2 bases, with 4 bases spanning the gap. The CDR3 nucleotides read TGCGCCAGCAGCCAAGATCTCAACACTGAAGCTTTCTTT. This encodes CASSQDLNTEAFF.

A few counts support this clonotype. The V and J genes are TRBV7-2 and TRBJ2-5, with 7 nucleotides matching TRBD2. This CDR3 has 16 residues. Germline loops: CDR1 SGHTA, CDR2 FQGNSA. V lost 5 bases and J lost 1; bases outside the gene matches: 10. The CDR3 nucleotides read TGTGCCAGCAGCCTAGTGGGGGAGGGCCTCCAAGAGACCCAGTACTTC. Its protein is CASSLVGEGLQETQYF.

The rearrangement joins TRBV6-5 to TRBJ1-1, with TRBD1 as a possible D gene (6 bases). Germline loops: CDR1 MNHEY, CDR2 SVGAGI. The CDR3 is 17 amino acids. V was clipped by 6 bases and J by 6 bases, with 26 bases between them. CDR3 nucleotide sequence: TGTGCCAGCAGAAACCCGCACACCCGGGACATGCCGTCTGAAGCTTTCTTT. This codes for CASRNPHTRDMPSEAFF.

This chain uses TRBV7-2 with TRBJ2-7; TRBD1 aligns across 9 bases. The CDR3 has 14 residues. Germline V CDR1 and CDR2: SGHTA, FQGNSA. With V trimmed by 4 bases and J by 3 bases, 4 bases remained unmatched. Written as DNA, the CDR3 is TGTGCCAGCAGCTCCCGGGACAGGGTCTACGAGCAGTACTTC. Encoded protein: CASSSRDRVYEQYF.

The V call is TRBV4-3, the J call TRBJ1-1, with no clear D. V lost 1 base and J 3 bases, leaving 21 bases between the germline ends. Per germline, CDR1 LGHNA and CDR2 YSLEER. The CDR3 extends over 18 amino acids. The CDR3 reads CASSQGIREGNSDTEAFF. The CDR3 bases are TGCGCCAGCAGCCAAGGAATACGAGAAGGGAATTCCGACACTGAAGCTTTCTTT.